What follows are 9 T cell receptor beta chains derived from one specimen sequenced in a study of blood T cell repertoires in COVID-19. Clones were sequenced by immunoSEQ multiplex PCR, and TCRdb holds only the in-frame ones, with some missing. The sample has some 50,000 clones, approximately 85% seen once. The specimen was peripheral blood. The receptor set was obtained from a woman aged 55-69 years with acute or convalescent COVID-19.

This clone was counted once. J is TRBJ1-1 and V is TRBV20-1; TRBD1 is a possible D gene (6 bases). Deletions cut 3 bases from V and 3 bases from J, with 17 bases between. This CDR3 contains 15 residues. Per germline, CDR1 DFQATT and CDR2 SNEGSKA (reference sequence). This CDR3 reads CSASHPYDRYTEAFF. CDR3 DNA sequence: TGCAGTGCTAGTCACCCCTACGACAGGTACACTGAAGCTTTCTTT.

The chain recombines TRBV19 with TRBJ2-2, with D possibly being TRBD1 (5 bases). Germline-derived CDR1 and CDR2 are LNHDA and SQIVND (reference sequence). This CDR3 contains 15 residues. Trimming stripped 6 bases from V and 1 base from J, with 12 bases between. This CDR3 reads CASSPFDRNTGELFF. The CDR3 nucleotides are TGTGCCAGTAGCCCATTCGACAGGAACACCGGGGAGCTGTTTTTT. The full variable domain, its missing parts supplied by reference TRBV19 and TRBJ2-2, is DGGITQSPKYLFRKEGQNVTLSCEQNLNHDAMYWYRQDPGQGLRLIYYSQIVNDFQKGDIAEGYSVSREKKESFPLTVTSAQKNPTAFYLCASSPFDRNTGELFFGEGSRLTVL.

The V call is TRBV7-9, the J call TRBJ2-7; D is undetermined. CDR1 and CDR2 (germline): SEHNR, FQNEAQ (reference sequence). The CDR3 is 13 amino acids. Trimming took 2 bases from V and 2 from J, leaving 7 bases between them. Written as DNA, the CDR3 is TGTGCCAGCAGCTTACGTTTAGCCTACGAGCAGTACTTC. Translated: CASSLRLAYEQYF.

DNA of the CDR3: TGTGCCAGCAAGAGGCACTCTGGAAACACCATATATTTT. Its protein product is CASKRHSGNTIYF. The chain couples TRBV6-6 to TRBJ1-3, with D hard to call. V was trimmed by 7 bases and J by 0 bases, leaving 7 bases between them. The germline CDR1 and CDR2 sequences are MNHNY and SVGAGI (reference sequence). The CDR3 totals 13 residues.

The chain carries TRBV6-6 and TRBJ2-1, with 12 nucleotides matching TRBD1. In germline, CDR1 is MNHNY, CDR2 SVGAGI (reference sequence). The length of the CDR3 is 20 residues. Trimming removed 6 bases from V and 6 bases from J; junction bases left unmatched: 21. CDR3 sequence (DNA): TGTGCCAGCAGCAAAGGGACAGGGGGCTCGAGCGGGAGGCTGTCCAATGAGCAGTTCTTC. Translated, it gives CASSKGTGGSSGRLSNEQFF.

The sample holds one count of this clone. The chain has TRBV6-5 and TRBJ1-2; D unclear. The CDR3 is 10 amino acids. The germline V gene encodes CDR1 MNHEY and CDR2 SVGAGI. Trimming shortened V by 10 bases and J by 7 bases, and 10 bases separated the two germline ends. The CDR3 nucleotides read TGTGCCACCCTGCTATTTGGCTACACCTTC. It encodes CATLLFGYTF.

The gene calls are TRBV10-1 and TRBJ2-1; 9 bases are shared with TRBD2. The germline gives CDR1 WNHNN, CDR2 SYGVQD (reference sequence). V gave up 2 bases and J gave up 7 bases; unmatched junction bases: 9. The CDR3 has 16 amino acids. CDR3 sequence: CASSEALAGAVNEQFF. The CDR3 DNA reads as TGCGCCAGCAGTGAGGCATTAGCGGGAGCGGTTAATGAGCAGTTCTTC.

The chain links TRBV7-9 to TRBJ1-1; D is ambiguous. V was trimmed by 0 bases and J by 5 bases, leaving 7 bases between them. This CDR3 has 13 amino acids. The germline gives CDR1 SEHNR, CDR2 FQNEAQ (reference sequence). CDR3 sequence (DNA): TGTGCCAGCAGCTTAGCCTTTAGAACTGAAGCTTTCTTT. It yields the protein CASSLAFRTEAFF.

The CDR3 DNA reads TGTGCCAGCAGTTACTCCAGAAATCAGCCCCAGCATTTT. Translated, it gives CASSYSRNQPQHF. The chain links TRBV6-5 to TRBJ1-5; no reliable D call. The V and J ends lost 0 bases and 4 bases respectively, with 4 bases between them. The CDR3 is 13 amino acids. Looked up from germline, CDR1 is MNHEY and CDR2 is SVGAGI.